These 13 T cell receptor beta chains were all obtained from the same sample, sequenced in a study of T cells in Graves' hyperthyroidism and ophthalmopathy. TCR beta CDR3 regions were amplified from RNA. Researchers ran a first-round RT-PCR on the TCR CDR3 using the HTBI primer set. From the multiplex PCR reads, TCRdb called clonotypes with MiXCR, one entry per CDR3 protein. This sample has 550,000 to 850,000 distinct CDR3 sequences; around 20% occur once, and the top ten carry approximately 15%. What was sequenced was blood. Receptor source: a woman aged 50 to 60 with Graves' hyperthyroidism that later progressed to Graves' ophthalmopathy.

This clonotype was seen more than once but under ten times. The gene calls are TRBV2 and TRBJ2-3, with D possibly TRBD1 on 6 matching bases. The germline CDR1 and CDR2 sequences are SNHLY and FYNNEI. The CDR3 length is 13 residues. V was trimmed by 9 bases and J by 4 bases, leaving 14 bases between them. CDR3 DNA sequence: TGTGCCAGTTACAGGGACCTGCCAGATACGCAGTATTTT. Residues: CASYRDLPDTQYF.

The CDR3 loop is CASGPIGVETQYF. The CDR3 DNA reads TGTGCCAGCGGACCGATCGGCGTGGAGACCCAGTACTTC. The V and J genes are TRBV14 and TRBJ2-5; the D is unclear. V lost 8 bases and J 5 bases, leaving 15 bases between the germline ends. CDR1 and CDR2 from the germline V gene are SGHDN and FVKESK. This CDR3 contains 13 residues.

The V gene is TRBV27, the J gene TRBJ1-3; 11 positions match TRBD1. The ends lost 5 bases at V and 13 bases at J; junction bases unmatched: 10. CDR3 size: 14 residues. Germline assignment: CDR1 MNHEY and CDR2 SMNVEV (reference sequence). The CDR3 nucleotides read TGTGCCAGCAGTCGCATCGGACAGGGGGCAGGTATATATTTT. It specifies CASSRIGQGAGIYF.

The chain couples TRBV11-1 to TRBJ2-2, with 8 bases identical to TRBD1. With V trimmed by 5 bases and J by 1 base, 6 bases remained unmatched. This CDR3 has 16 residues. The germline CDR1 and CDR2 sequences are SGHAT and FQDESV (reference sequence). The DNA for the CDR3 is TGTGCCAGCAGCCAATCCGGGACAGGGAACACCGGGGAGCTGTTTTTT. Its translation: CASSQSGTGNTGELFF.

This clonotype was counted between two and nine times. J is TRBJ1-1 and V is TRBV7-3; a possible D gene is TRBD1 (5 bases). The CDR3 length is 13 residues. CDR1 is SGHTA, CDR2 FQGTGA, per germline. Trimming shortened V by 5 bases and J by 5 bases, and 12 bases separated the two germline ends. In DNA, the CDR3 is TGTGCCAGCAGCAACGGGGCTCAGACTGAAGCTTTCTTT. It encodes CASSNGAQTEAFF.

CDR3 nucleotides: TGTGCCAGCAGACTCGGACTAGCGGCCCCCTACGAGCAGTACTTC. Translating it yields CASRLGLAAPYEQYF. This chain connects TRBV2 to TRBJ2-7; 10 bases align to TRBD2. The CDR3 is made up of 15 amino acids. In germline, CDR1 is SNHLY, CDR2 FYNNEI. V lost 6 bases and J lost 2; bases outside the gene matches: 7. Looking up the rest from reference TRBV2 and TRBJ2-7 gives the full variable domain: EPEVTQTPSHQVTQMGQEVILRCVPISNHLYFYWYRQILGQKVEFLVSFYNNEISEKSEIFDDQFSVERPDGSNFTLKIRSTKLEDSAMYFCASRLGLAAPYEQYFGPGTRLTVT.

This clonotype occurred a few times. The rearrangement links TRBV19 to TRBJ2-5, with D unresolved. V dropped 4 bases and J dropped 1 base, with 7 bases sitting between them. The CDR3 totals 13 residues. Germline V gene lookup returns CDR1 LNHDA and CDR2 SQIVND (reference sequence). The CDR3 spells CASSTVPQETQYF. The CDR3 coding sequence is TGTGCCAGTAGTACGGTACCCCAAGAGACCCAGTACTTC.

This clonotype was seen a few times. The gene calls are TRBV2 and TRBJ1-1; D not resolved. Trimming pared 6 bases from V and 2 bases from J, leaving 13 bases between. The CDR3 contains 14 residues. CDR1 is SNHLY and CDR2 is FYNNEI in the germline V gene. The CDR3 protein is CASSALVGNTEAFF. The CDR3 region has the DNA TGTGCCAGCAGCGCCTTGGTTGGAAACACTGAAGCTTTCTTT.

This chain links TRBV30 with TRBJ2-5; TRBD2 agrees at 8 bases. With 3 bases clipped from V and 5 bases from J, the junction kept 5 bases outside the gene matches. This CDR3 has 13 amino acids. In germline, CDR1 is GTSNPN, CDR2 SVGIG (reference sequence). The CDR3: CAWSGGEFETQYF. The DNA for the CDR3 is TGTGCCTGGAGCGGGGGGGAGTTCGAGACCCAGTACTTC.

Here the CDR3 reads CASKRGGPTGELFF. In DNA form, the CDR3 reads TGTGCCAGCAAACGGGGGGGCCCCACCGGGGAGCTGTTTTTT. The chain has TRBV6-2 or TRBV6-3 and TRBJ2-2; TRBD2 aligns across 8 bases. CDR3 length: 14 residues. The V and J ends lost 7 bases and 4 bases, in that order; junction bases with no gene match: 5. Germline CDR1 and CDR2: MNHEY and SVGEGT.

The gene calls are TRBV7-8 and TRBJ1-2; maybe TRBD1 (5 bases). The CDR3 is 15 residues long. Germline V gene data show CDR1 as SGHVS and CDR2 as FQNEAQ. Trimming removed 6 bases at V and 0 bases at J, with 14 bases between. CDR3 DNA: TGTGCCAGCAGTCAACGACAGCCTTCTAACTATGGCTACACCTTC. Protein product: CASSQRQPSNYGYTF. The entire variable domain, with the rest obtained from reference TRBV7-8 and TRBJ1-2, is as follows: GAGVSQSPRYKVAKRGQDVALRCDPISGHVSLFWYQQALGQGPEFLTYFQNEAQLDKSGLPSDRFFAERPEGSVSTLKIQRTQQEDSAVYLCASSQRQPSNYGYTFGSGTRLTVV.

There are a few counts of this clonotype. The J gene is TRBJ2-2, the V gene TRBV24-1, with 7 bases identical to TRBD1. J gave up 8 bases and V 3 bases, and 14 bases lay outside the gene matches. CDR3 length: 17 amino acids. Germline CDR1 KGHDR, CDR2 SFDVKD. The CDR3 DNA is TGTGCCACCAGTGATAACCGGGACAGTCGGATGGGAGGGGAGCTGTTTTTT. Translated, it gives CATSDNRDSRMGGELFF.

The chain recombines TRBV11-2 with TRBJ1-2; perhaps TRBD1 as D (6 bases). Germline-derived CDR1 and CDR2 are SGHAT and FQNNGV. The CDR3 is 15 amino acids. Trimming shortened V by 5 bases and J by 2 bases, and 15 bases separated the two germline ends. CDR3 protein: CASSQEPGHNYGYTF. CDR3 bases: TGTGCCAGCAGCCAGGAACCGGGACACAACTATGGCTACACCTTC.